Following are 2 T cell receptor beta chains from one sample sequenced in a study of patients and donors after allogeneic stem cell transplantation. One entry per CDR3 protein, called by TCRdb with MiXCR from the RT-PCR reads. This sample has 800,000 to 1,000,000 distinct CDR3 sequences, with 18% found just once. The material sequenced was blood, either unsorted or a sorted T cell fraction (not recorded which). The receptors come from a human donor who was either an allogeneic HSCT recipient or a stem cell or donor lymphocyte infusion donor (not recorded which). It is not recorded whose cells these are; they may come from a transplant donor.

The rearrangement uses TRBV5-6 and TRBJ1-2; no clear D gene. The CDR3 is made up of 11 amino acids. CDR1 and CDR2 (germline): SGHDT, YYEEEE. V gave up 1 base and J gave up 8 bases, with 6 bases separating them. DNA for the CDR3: TGTGCCAGCAGCTTGAGGGAGGGCTACACCTTC. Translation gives CASSLREGYTF.

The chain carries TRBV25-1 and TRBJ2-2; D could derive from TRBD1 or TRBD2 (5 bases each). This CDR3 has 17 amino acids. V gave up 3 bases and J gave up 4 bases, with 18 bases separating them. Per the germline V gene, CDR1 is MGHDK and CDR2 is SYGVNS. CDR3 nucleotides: TGTGCCAGCAGTGATTGGGGGACGCGGCTTGGCACCGGGGAGCTGTTTTTT. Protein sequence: CASSDWGTRLGTGELFF. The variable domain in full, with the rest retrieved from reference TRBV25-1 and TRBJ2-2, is EADIYQTPRYLVIGTGKKITLECSQTMGHDKMYWYQQDPGMELHLIHYSYGVNSTEKGDLSSESTVSRIRTEHFPLTLESARPSHTSQYLCASSDWGTRLGTGELFFGEGSRLTVL.